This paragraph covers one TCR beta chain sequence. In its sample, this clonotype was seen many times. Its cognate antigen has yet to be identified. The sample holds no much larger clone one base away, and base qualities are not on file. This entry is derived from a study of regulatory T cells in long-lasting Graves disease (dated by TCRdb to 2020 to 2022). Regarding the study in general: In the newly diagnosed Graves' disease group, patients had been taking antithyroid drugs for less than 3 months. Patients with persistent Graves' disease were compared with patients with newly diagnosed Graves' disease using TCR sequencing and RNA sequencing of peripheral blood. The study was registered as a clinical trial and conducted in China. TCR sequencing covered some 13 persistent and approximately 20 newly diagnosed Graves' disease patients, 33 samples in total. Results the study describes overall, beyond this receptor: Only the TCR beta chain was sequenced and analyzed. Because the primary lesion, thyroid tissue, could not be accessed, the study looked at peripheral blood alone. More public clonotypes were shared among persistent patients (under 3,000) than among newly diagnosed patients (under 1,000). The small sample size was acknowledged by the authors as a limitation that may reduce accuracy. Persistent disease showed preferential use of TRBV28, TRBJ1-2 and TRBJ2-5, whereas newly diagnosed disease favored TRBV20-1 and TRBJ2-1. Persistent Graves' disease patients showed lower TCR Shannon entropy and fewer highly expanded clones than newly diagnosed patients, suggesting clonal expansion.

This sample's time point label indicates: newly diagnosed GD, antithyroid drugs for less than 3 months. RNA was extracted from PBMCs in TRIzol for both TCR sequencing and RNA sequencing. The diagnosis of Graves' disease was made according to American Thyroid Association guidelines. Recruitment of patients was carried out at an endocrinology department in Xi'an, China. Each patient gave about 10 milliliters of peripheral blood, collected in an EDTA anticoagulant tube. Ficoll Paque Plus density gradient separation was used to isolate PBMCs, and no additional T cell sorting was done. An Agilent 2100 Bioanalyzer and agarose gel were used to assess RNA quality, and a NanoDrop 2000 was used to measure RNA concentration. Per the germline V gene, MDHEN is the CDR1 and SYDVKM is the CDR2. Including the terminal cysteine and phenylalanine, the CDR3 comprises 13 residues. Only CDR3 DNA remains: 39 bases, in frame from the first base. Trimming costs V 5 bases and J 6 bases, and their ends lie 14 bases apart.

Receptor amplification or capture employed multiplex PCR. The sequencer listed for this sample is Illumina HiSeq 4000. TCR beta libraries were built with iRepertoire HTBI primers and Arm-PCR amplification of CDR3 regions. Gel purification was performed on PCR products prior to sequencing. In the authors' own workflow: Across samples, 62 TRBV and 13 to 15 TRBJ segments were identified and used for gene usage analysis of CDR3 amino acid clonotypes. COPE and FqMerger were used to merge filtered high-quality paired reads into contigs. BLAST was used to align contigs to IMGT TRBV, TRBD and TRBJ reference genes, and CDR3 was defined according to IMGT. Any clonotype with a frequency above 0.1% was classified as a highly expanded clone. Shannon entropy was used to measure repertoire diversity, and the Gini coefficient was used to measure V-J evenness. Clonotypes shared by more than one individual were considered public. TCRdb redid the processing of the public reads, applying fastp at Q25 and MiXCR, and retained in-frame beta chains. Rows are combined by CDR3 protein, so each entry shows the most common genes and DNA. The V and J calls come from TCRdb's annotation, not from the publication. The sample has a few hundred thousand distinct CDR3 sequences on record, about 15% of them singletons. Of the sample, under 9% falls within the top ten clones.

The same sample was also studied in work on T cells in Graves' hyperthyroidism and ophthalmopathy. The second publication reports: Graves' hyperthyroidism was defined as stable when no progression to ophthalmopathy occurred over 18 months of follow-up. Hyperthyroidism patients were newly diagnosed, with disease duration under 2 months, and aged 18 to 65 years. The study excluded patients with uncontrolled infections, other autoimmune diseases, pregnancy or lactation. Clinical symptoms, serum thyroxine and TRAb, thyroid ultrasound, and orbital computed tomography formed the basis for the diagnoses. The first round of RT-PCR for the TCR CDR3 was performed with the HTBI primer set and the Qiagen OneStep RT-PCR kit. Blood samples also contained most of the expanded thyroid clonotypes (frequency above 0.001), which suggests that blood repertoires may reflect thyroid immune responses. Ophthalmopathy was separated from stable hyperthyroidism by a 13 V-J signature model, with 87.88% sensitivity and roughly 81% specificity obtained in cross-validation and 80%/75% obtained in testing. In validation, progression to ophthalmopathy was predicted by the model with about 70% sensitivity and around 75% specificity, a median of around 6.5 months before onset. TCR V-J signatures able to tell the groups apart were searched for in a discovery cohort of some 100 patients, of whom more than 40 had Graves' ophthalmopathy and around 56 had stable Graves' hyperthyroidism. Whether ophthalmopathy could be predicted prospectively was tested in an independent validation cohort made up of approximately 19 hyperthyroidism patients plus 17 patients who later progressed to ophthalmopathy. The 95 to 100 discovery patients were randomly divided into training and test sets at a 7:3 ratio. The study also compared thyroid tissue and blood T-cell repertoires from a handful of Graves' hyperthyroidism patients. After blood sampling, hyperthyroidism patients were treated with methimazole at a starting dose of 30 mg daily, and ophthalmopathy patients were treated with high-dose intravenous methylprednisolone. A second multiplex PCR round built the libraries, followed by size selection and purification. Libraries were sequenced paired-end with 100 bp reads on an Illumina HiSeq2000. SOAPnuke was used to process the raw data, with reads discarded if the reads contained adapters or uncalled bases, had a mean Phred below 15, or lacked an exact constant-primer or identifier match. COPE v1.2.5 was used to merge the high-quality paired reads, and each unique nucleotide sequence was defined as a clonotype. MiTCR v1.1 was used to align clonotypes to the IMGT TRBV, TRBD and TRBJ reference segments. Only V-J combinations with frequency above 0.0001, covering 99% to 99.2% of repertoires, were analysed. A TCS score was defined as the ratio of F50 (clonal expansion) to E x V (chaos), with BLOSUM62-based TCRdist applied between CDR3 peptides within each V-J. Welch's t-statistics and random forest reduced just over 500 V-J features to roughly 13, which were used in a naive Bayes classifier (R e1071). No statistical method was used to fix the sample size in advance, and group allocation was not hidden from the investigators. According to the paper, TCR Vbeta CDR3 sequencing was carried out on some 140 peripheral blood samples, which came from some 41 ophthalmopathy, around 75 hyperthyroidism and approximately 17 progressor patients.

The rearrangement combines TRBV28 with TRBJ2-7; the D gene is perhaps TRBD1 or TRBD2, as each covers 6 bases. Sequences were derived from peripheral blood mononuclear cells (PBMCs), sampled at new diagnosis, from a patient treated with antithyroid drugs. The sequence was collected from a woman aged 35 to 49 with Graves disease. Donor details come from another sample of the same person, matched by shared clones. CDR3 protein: CASSPPGAREQYF. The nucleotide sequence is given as TGTGCCAGCAGTCCCCCGGGGGCCCGCGAGCAGTACTTC.